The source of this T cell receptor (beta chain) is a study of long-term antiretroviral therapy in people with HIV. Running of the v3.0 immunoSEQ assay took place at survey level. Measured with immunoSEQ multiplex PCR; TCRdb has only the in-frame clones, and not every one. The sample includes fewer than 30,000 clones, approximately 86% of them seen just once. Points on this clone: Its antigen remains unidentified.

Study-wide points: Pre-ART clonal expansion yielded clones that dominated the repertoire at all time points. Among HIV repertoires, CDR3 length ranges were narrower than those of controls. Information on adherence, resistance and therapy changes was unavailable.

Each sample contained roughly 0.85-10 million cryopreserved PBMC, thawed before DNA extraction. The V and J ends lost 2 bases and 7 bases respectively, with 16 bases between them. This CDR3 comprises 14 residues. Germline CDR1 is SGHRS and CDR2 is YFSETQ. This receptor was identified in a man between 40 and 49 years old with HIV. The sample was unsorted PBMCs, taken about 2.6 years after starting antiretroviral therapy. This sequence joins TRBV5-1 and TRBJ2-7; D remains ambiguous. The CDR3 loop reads CASSFSIGSGEQYF. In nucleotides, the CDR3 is TGCGCCAGCAGCTTCTCGATTGGGTCTGGAGAGCAGTACTTC.